A selection of T cell receptor beta chains follows, all from one sample in a study of blood T cell repertoires in COVID-19. The table came from immunoSEQ multiplex PCR; TCRdb's copy has only in-frame clones and leaves some out. Here the sample spans hundreds of thousands of clones, 85% to 90% being singletons. Sequenced input: peripheral blood. These receptors were taken from a man between 18 and 35 years old with COVID-19, enrolled during active disease. CDR3s include the opening cysteine and the closing phenylalanine or tryptophan. The D gene is left open where the match is weak. The size field is filled for only some rows; it gives once, few, many or a size class.

v_call	clone_size	d_call	j_call	cdr3_aa	cdr3_nt
TRBV19	NA	TRBD2	TRBJ2-3	CASRTSGSTDTQYF	TGTGCCAGTCGGACTAGCGGGAGCACAGATACGCAGTATTTT
TRBV19	NA	NA	TRBJ1-5	CASSTAGVVGQPQHF	TGTGCCAGTAGTACCGCAGGGGTAGTAGGGCAGCCCCAGCATTTT
TRBV6-5	NA	NA	TRBJ2-7	CASRPGGRNYEQYF	TGTGCCAGCAGGCCCGGGGGGCGAAACTACGAGCAGTACTTC
TRBV12-5	NA	NA	TRBJ2-5	CASGLVLGRGARETQYF	TGTGCTAGTGGTTTGGTACTCGGTCGGGGGGCGCGGGAGACCCAGTACTTC
TRBV6-2/TRBV6-3	NA	NA	TRBJ2-3	CASSHTREDTQYF	TGTGCCAGCAGTCACACTAGGGAAGATACGCAGTATTTT
TRBV30	NA	TRBD2	TRBJ2-7	CAWKSGKAYEQYF	TGTGCCTGGAAGAGCGGGAAAGCCTACGAGCAGTACTTC
TRBV3-1/TRBV3-2	NA	TRBD1	TRBJ2-2	CASPVGDRDTGELFF	TGTGCCAGCCCCGTGGGAGACAGGGACACCGGGGAGCTGTTTTTT
TRBV18	NA	TRBD2	TRBJ2-3	CASSWREVDTQYF	TGTGCCAGCTCTTGGCGGGAGGTAGATACGCAGTATTTT
TRBV29-1	NA	TRBD1	TRBJ2-7	CSVTGQDYEQYF	TGCAGCGTCACGGGACAGGACTACGAGCAGTACTTC
TRBV10-3	NA	NA	TRBJ2-7	CAISETPKESAGSYEQYF	TGTGCCATCAGTGAGACGCCAAAAGAATCGGCAGGCTCCTACGAGCAGTACTTC
TRBV2	NA	NA	TRBJ1-1	CASSEALGSFMNTEAFF	TGTGCCAGCAGTGAAGCGCTAGGCAGTTTCATGAACACTGAAGCTTTCTTT
TRBV24-1	NA	NA	TRBJ2-5	CATSDSRARETQYF	TGTGCCACCAGTGATAGCAGGGCGCGGGAGACCCAGTACTTC
TRBV29-1	NA	NA	TRBJ2-3	CSVEDFHRGAASTDTQYF	TGCAGCGTTGAAGATTTCCACCGGGGGGCAGCTAGCACAGATACGCAGTATTTT
TRBV2	NA	NA	TRBJ2-5	CASTISGGSWETQYF	TGTGCCAGCACCATAAGCGGTGGGAGCTGGGAGACCCAGTACTTC
TRBV7-3	NA	NA	TRBJ1-1	CASSLQGGEAFF	TGTGCCAGCAGCCTTCAAGGGGGTGAAGCTTTCTTT
TRBV7-2	few	TRBD2	TRBJ2-7	CASSVRSAGEQYF	TGTGCCAGCAGCGTTCGGTCAGCGGGAGAGCAGTACTTC
TRBV28	NA	NA	TRBJ2-7	CASSSAREPPYEQYF	TGTGCCAGCAGTTCAGCCCGGGAGCCTCCCTACGAGCAGTACTTC
TRBV2	NA	NA	TRBJ1-3	CASRLTAPGNTIYF	TGTGCCAGCAGATTGACAGCTCCTGGAAACACCATATATTTT
TRBV5-1	NA	NA	TRBJ2-7	CASRETGSYEQYF	TGCGCCAGCAGGGAGACAGGTAGCTACGAGCAGTACTTC
TRBV3-1/TRBV3-2	once	NA	TRBJ2-2	CASSGGAYGELFF	TGTGCCAGCAGCGGGGGGGCGTACGGGGAGCTGTTTTTT
TRBV12-3/TRBV12-4	NA	NA	TRBJ1-3	CASTSSSGNTIYF	TGTGCCAGCACCTCCAGCTCTGGAAACACCATATATTTT
TRBV2	few	NA	TRBJ1-2	CASCVREGGYTF	TGTGCCAGCTGTGTGCGTGAGGGTGGCTACACCTTC
TRBV2	NA	NA	TRBJ1-6	CASGRGEETLHF	TGTGCCAGCGGTAGAGGGGAGGAAACCCTCCACTTT
TRBV4-1	NA	TRBD2	TRBJ2-2	CASSQDKGLAGYTGELFF	TGCGCCAGCAGCCAAGATAAGGGACTAGCGGGATACACCGGGGAGCTGTTTTTT
TRBV19	NA	TRBD1	TRBJ2-3	CASSRVDRGGDTQYF	TGTGCCAGTAGTAGGGTTGACAGGGGAGGAGATACGCAGTATTTT
TRBV5-8	NA	TRBD2	TRBJ2-1	CASSLTASGSLNEQFF	TGTGCCAGCAGCTTGACGGCTAGCGGGAGTCTCAATGAGCAGTTCTTC
TRBV7-7	NA	TRBD2	TRBJ2-5	CASSLTSGSVETQYF	TGTGCTAGCAGCTTGACTAGCGGGAGTGTAGAGACCCAGTACTTC
TRBV7-2	NA	NA	TRBJ2-7	CASPSSEQYF	TGTGCCAGCCCGAGTTCCGAGCAGTACTTC
TRBV9	NA	NA	TRBJ1-4	CASSVSSGSDPQNEKLFF	TGTGCCAGCAGCGTATCGTCGGGGTCAGATCCCCAAAATGAAAAACTGTTTTTT
TRBV19	NA	TRBD2	TRBJ2-1	CASSIPGTRDEQFF	TGTGCCAGTAGTATCCCCGGGACTAGGGATGAGCAGTTCTTC
TRBV27	NA	NA	TRBJ2-5	CASKFSAREETQYF	TGTGCCAGCAAGTTCAGCGCAAGAGAAGAGACCCAGTACTTC
TRBV5-6	NA	NA	TRBJ2-1	CASSLGGSYNEQFF	TGTGCCAGCAGCTTGGGGGGCAGCTACAATGAGCAGTTCTTC
TRBV11-2	NA	NA	TRBJ2-3	CASSFSPSSTDTQYF	TGTGCCAGCAGCTTTAGCCCCTCATCCACAGATACGCAGTATTTT
TRBV30	NA	TRBD1	TRBJ2-1	CAWSHGTGSSYNEQFF	TGTGCCTGGAGTCACGGGACAGGGTCATCCTACAATGAGCAGTTCTTC
TRBV6-5	NA	TRBD1	TRBJ2-5	CASRAQGRETQYF	TGTGCCAGCAGGGCACAGGGGCGTGAGACCCAGTACTTC
TRBV10-1	few	TRBD1	TRBJ1-5	CASSAGDRVYGNQPQHF	TGCGCCAGCAGTGCTGGGGACAGGGTGTATGGCAATCAGCCCCAGCATTTT
TRBV2	NA	NA	TRBJ1-1	CAISWEENTEAFF	TGTGCCATCTCGTGGGAGGAAAACACTGAAGCTTTCTTT
TRBV5-1	NA	NA	TRBJ2-1	CASSLDPGSYNEQFF	TGCGCCAGCAGCTTGGACCCAGGTTCCTACAATGAGCAGTTCTTC
TRBV2	NA	NA	TRBJ2-7	CASSRWGDYEQYF	TGTGCCAGCAGTCGTTGGGGGGACTACGAGCAGTACTTC
TRBV18	NA	NA	TRBJ1-2	CASSQQVEHGYTF	TGTGCCAGCTCACAACAGGTGGAGCATGGCTACACCTTC
TRBV10-3	NA	TRBD1	TRBJ1-5	CAISAATGVSNQPQHF	TGTGCCATCAGTGCAGCAACAGGGGTTAGCAATCAGCCCCAGCATTTT
TRBV29-1	NA	TRBD1	TRBJ1-1	CSVSTGQRNTEAFF	TGCAGCGTTTCGACAGGGCAAAGGAACACTGAAGCTTTCTTT
TRBV6-5	NA	NA	TRBJ1-5	CASSIQGRQPQHF	TGTGCCAGCAGCATACAGGGTCGACAGCCCCAGCATTTT
TRBV28	few	NA	TRBJ1-1	CASTPGSKVTEAFF	TGTGCCAGCACGCCGGGGTCTAAGGTTACTGAAGCTTTCTTT
TRBV12-3/TRBV12-4	NA	NA	TRBJ2-2	CASRTEGPGELFF	TGTGCCAGCAGGACGGAGGGACCCGGGGAGCTGTTTTTT
TRBV4-1	NA	TRBD2	TRBJ2-7	CASSLAASGTYEQYF	TGCGCCAGCAGCCTGGCGGCTAGCGGGACATACGAGCAGTACTTC
TRBV6-1	NA	TRBD1	TRBJ2-7	CASSEAPGGGYEQYF	TGTGCCAGCAGTGAAGCGCCAGGGGGTGGGTACGAGCAGTACTTC
TRBV3-1/TRBV3-2	NA	TRBD2	TRBJ2-7	CASSQTSGRTYEQYF	TGTGCCAGCAGCCAAACTAGCGGGAGGACCTACGAGCAGTACTTC
TRBV30	NA	TRBD1	TRBJ2-6	CAWDRGAGANVLTF	TGTGCCTGGGACAGGGGGGCAGGGGCCAACGTCCTGACTTTC
TRBV13	NA	TRBD2	TRBJ2-2	CASSLRTSGTNTGELFF	TGTGCCAGCAGCTTACGGACTAGCGGGACGAACACCGGGGAGCTGTTTTTT
TRBV6-2/TRBV6-3	NA	NA	TRBJ2-4	CASSYLGGKNIQYF	TGTGCCAGCAGTTACCTAGGGGGCAAAAACATTCAGTACTTC
TRBV6-5	NA	TRBD2	TRBJ2-7	CASSYSGQAGLYEQYF	TGTGCCAGCAGTTACTCGGGTCAAGCGGGGCTCTACGAGCAGTACTTC
TRBV7-2	once	NA	TRBJ1-4	CASSTSSTNEKLFF	TGTGCCAGCAGCACATCTTCAACTAATGAAAAACTGTTTTTT
TRBV27	NA	TRBD2	TRBJ2-2	CATSGGGTNTGELFF	TGTGCCACCTCGGGGGGGGGAACGAACACCGGGGAGCTGTTTTTT
TRBV5-1	NA	TRBD1	TRBJ2-4	CASSFSARQGAKNIQYF	TGCGCCAGCAGCTTTTCCGCGCGACAGGGGGCAAAAAACATTCAGTACTTC
TRBV20-1	NA	TRBD2	TRBJ2-3	CSASPGLAGVGTQYF	TGCAGTGCGAGTCCGGGACTAGCGGGAGTTGGTACGCAGTATTTT